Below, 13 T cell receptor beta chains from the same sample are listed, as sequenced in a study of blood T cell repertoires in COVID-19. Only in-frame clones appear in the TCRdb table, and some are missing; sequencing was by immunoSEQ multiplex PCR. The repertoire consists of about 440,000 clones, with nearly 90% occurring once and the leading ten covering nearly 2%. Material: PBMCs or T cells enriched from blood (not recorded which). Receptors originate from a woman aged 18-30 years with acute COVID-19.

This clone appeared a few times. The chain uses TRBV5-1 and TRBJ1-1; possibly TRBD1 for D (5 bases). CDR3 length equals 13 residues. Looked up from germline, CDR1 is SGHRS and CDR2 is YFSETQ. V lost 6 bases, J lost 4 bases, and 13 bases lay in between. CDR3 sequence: CASNSGETTEAFF. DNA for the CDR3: TGCGCCAGCAACTCGGGGGAGACCACTGAAGCTTTCTTT. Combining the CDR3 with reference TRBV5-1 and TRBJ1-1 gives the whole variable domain KAGVTQTPRYLIKTRGQQVTLSCSPISGHRSVSWYQQTPGQGLQFLFEYFSETQRNKGNFPGRFSGRQFSNSRSEMNVSTLELGDSALYLCASNSGETTEAFFGQGTRLTVV.

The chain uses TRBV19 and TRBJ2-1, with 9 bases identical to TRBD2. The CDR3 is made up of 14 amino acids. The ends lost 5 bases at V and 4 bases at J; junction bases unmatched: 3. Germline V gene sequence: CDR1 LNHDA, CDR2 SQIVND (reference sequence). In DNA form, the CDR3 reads TGTGCCAGTAGTGCGACTAGCGGTTACAATGAGCAGTTCTTC. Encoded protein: CASSATSGYNEQFF. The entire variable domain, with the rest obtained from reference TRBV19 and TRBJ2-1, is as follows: DGGITQSPKYLFRKEGQNVTLSCEQNLNHDAMYWYRQDPGQGLRLIYYSQIVNDFQKGDIAEGYSVSREKKESFPLTVTSAQKNPTAFYLCASSATSGYNEQFFGPGTRLTVL.

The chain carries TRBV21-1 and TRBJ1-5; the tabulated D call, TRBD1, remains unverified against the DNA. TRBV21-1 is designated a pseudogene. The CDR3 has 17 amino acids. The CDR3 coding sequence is TGTGCCAGCAGCAAAGAGAGGGGGATGGTTGGCAATCAGCCCCAGCATTTT. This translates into CASSKERGMVGNQPQHF.

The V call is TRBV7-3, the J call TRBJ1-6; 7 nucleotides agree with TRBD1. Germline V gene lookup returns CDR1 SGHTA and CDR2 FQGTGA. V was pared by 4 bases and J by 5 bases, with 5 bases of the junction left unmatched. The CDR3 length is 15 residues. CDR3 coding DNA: TGTGCCAGCAGCTCACAGGGGTCGGATAATTCACCCCTCCACTTT. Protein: CASSSQGSDNSPLHF.

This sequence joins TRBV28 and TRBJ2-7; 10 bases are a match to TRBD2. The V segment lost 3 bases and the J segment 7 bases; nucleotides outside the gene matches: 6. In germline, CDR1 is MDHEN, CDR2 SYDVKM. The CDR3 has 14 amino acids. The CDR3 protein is CASSLSGRAREQYF. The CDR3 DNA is TGTGCCAGCAGTTTGAGCGGGAGGGCACGGGAGCAGTACTTC.

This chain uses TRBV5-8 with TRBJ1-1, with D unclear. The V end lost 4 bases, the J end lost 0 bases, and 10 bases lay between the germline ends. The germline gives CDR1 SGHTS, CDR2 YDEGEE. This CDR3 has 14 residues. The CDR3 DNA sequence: TGTGCCAGCAGCCGCGGGGTAATGAACACTGAAGCTTTCTTT. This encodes CASSRGVMNTEAFF.

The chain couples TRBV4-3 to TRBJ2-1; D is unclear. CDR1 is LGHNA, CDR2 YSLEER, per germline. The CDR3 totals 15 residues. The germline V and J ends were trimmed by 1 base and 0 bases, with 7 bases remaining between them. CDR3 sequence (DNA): TGCGCCAGCAGCCAAGTTCTGAGCTCCTACAATGAGCAGTTCTTC. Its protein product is CASSQVLSSYNEQFF.

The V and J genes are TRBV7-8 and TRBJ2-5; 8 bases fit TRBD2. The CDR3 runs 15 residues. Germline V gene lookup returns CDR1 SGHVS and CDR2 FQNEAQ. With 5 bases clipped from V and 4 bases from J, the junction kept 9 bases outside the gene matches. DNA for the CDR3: TGTGCCAGCAGCCCGGGACTAGTTAGGGGAGAGACCCAGTACTTC. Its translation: CASSPGLVRGETQYF.

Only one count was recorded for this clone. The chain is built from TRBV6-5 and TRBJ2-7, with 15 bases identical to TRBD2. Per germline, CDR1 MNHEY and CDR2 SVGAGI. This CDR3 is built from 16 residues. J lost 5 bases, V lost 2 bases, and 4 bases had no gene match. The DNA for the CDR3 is TGTGCCAGCAGTTACACGGGACTAGCGGGAGGCAACGAGCAGTACTTC. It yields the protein CASSYTGLAGGNEQYF.

The CDR3 reads CASSYQGSSSYEQYF. The DNA of the CDR3 is TGTGCCAGCAGTTACCAGGGTTCCAGCTCCTACGAGCAGTACTTC. The V and J genes are TRBV6-5 and TRBJ2-7; D possibly corresponds to TRBD1 (5 bases). V was trimmed by 2 bases and J by 0 bases, leaving 11 bases between them. The CDR3 covers 15 residues. The germline CDR1 and CDR2 sequences are MNHEY and SVGAGI.

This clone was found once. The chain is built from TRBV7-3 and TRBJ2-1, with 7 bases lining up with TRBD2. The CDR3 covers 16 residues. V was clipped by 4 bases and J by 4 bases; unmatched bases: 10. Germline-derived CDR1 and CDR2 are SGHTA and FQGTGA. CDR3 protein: CASSSGSGGGYNEQFF. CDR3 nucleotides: TGTGCCAGCAGCTCGGGGTCCGGGGGAGGGTACAATGAGCAGTTCTTC.

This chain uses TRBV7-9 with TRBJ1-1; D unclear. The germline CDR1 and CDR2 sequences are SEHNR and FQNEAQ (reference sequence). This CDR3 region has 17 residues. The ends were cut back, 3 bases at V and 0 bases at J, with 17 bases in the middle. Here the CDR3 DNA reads TGTGCCAGCAGCTTCTACCCCAAACAGTTAATGAACACTGAAGCTTTCTTT. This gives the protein CASSFYPKQLMNTEAFF.

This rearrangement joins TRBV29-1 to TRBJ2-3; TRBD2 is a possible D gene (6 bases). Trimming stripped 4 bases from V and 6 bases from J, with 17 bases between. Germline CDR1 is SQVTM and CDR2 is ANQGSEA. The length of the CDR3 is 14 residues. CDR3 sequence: CSVGGGRGADTQYF. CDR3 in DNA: TGCAGCGTTGGAGGTGGTCGCGGGGCCGATACGCAGTATTTT.